This entry lists 30 T cell receptor beta chains sequenced from one sample in a study of shared clonotypes between healthy human individuals. The data were produced by immunoSEQ multiplex PCR, yet TCRdb's version contains in-frame clones alone and is incomplete. Of millions of clones in the sample, less than 95% were seen once. Naive CD8 isolation took CD45RO-negative cells positively selected for CCR7 and excluded terminally differentiated effector memory CD45RA+ cells. Material for sequencing was naive CD8+ T cells sorted from blood. The receptors were gathered from a man between 18 and 29 years old in good health.

The J gene is TRBJ2-2, the V gene TRBV2; tentatively, D is TRBD2 (6 bases). Germline CDR1 and CDR2: SNHLY and FYNNEI. Trimming removed 6 bases at V and 3 bases at J, with 11 bases between. The CDR3 has 14 amino acids. The CDR3 DNA is TGTGCCAGCAGCGGAGGGATTGACACCGGGGAGCTGTTTTTT. It specifies CASSGGIDTGELFF. The variable domain in full, with the rest retrieved from reference TRBV2 and TRBJ2-2, is EPEVTQTPSHQVTQMGQEVILRCVPISNHLYFYWYRQILGQKVEFLVSFYNNEISEKSEIFDDQFSVERPDGSNFTLKIRSTKLEDSAMYFCASSGGIDTGELFFGEGSRLTVL.

This chain uses TRBV4-1 with TRBJ2-7; 10 bases are shared with TRBD1. After removal of 4 bases from V and 3 bases from J, the junction contained 6 bases not matched to a gene. This CDR3 is 15 amino acids long. Germline assignment: CDR1 MGHRA and CDR2 YSYEKL. The CDR3 spells CASSPRQGAVYEQYF. The CDR3 DNA is TGCGCCAGCAGCCCCCGACAGGGGGCGGTCTACGAGCAGTACTTC.

This sequence joins TRBV10-3 and TRBJ2-1, with a weak D call TRBD1 (6 bases). Trimming removed 0 bases at V and 5 bases at J, with 20 bases between. The CDR3 spans 18 residues. Germline V lookup: CDR1 ENHRY, CDR2 SYGVKD. The CDR3 DNA sequence: TGTGCCATCAGTGAGTCGGTACAGGGCTTCCCAAGAGACAATGAGCAGTTCTTC. Amino acid sequence: CAISESVQGFPRDNEQFF.

The chain has TRBV5-6 and TRBJ1-4; D is ambiguous. V was cut by 2 bases and J by 4 bases, with 9 bases left in between. Germline loops: CDR1 SGHDT, CDR2 YYEEEE. The CDR3 extends over 14 amino acids. In nucleotides, the CDR3 is TGTGCCAGCAGCTTAAGGCAGATTAATGAAAAACTGTTTTTT. This encodes CASSLRQINEKLFF. The variable domain in full, with the rest retrieved from reference TRBV5-6 and TRBJ1-4, is DAGVTQSPTHLIKTRGQQVTLRCSPKSGHDTVSWYQQALGQGPQFIFQYYEEEERQRGNFPDRFSGHQFPNYSSELNVNALLLGDSALYLCASSLRQINEKLFFGSGTQLSVL.

This chain links TRBV5-1 with TRBJ1-1; the D gene is possibly TRBD1 (5 bases). This CDR3 has 12 amino acids. Germline V gene lookup returns CDR1 SGHRS and CDR2 YFSETQ. The V gene lost 7 bases and the J gene lost 1 base, with 8 bases spanning the gap. CDR3: CASRRGNTEAFF. DNA of the CDR3: TGCGCCAGCCGTAGGGGGAACACTGAAGCTTTCTTT.

The chain couples TRBV28 to TRBJ1-1; no clear D. This CDR3 spans 13 amino acids. From germline, CDR1 is MDHEN and CDR2 SYDVKM. Trimming removed 2 bases at V and 0 bases at J, with 4 bases between. The CDR3 DNA reads as TGTGCCAGCAGTTTAAATTTGAACACTGAAGCTTTCTTT. It translates to CASSLNLNTEAFF. Looking up the rest from reference TRBV28 and TRBJ1-1 gives the full variable domain: DVKVTQSSRYLVKRTGEKVFLECVQDMDHENMFWYRQDPGLGLRLIYFSYDVKMKEKGDIPEGYSVSREKKERFSLILESASTNQTSMYLCASSLNLNTEAFFGQGTRLTVV.

This chain connects TRBV30 to TRBJ2-2; D is unresolved. V was shortened by 5 bases and J by 6 bases, with 10 bases between the two germline ends. The V gene's germline CDR1 is GTSNPN and CDR2 SVGIG (reference sequence). The CDR3 is 12 residues long. Here the CDR3 DNA reads TGTGCCTGGGACGATCCGCCCGGGGAGCTGTTTTTT. Protein product: CAWDDPPGELFF.

This clone has a single count. Other nucleotide sequences in the sample specify the same CDR3. The chain employs TRBV4-1 and TRBJ2-7; 7 nucleotides agree with TRBD2. The germline gives CDR1 MGHRA, CDR2 YSYEKL. Trimming took 1 base from V and 4 from J; bases not matched to a gene: 7. The CDR3 spans 15 residues. The CDR3 reads CASSQVPGGNYEQYF. In DNA form, the CDR3 reads TGCGCCAGCAGCCAAGTACCGGGGGGTAATTACGAGCAGTACTTC.

This clone showed up just once. The V call is TRBV27, the J call TRBJ2-2, with D unresolved. The germline V and J ends were trimmed by 10 bases and 8 bases, with 14 bases remaining between them. The CDR3 is 12 amino acids. Germline loops: CDR1 MNHEY, CDR2 SMNVEV (reference sequence). The chain's CDR3 is CATTSTSGELFF. CDR3 nucleotides: TGTGCCACCACTTCGACGTCAGGGGAGCTGTTTTTT.

This chain links TRBV4-1 with TRBJ2-1; 14 bases align to TRBD2. The V and J ends lost 4 bases and 8 bases, in that order; junction bases with no gene match: 4. This CDR3 is 15 amino acids long. CDR1 is MGHRA, CDR2 YSYEKL, per germline. The CDR3: CASSLTSGRAHEQFF. The CDR3, as DNA: TGCGCCAGCAGCCTGACTAGCGGGAGGGCCCATGAGCAGTTCTTC.

CDR3 coding DNA: TGTGCCAGCAGTGAACCCAGGGACCCAACTAATGAAAAACTGTTTTTT. It yields the protein CASSEPRDPTNEKLFF. The chain links TRBV25-1 to TRBJ1-4, with D perhaps matching TRBD1 (5 bases). Trimming cost V 2 bases and J 0 bases, with 10 bases left between them. CDR1 MGHDK and CDR2 SYGVNS come from the germline V gene. The CDR3 length is 16 residues.

This chain joins TRBV7-2 and TRBJ2-3; TRBD2 matches at 13 bases. Germline V gene lookup returns CDR1 SGHTA and CDR2 FQGNSA. The CDR3 covers 15 residues. V trimming: 5 bases; J trimming: 5 bases; junction bases outside the gene matches: 4. CDR3 sequence: CASSPGTSGIDTQYF. The CDR3 region has the DNA TGTGCCAGCAGCCCAGGGACTAGCGGGATAGATACGCAGTATTTT.

V is TRBV27 and J is TRBJ2-2; no definite D call. Germline V gene sequence: CDR1 MNHEY, CDR2 SMNVEV (reference sequence). This CDR3 has 17 amino acids. The V end lost 3 bases, the J end lost 0 bases, and 14 bases lay between the germline ends. Here the CDR3 DNA reads TGTGCCAGCAGTTTGTCTGGGTCTCTCGCGAACACCGGGGAGCTGTTTTTT. This gives the protein CASSLSGSLANTGELFF.

The J gene is TRBJ1-5, the V gene TRBV7-9; D uncertain. V gave up 4 bases and J gave up 5 bases, with 6 bases separating them. Germline CDR1 is SEHNR and CDR2 is FQNEAQ (reference sequence). The CDR3 is 12 amino acids. The CDR3 loop reads CASSSWDQPQHF. CDR3 coding DNA: TGTGCCAGCAGCTCCTGGGATCAGCCCCAGCATTTT.

This rearrangement joins TRBV12-5 to TRBJ2-7, with 8 bases fitting TRBD1. The CDR3 has 15 amino acids. Germline loops: CDR1 LGHNT, CDR2 FRNRAP. J lost 2 bases, V lost 5 bases, and 8 bases had no gene match. The CDR3 bases are TGTGCTAGTGGTCCTAGACAGGGGATACCCTACGAGCAGTACTTC. This sequence encodes CASGPRQGIPYEQYF.

The chain joins TRBV7-9 to TRBJ2-6; TRBD1 matches 10 bases. The CDR3 runs to 17 residues. Germline CDR1 reads SEHNR; CDR2 reads FQNEAQ (reference sequence). V was pared by 6 bases and J by 4 bases, with 9 bases of the junction left unmatched. CDR3 loop: CASRSTGGAVGANVLTF. The CDR3 DNA is TGTGCCAGCAGATCGACAGGGGGCGCGGTCGGGGCCAACGTCCTGACTTTC.

This clone came up once. V usage is TRBV5-6 and J usage is TRBJ2-1; D gene ambiguous. The CDR3 spans 14 residues. The germline V and J ends were trimmed by 3 bases and 4 bases, with 11 bases remaining between them. Germline V lookup: CDR1 SGHDT, CDR2 YYEEEE. CDR3 sequence (DNA): TGTGCCAGCAGCTCGTCCGGGCATTACAATGAGCAGTTCTTC. This gives the protein CASSSSGHYNEQFF.

V is TRBV30 and J is TRBJ1-1; D may be TRBD1 (6 bases). This CDR3 is 13 amino acids long. Trimming left V 4 bases short and J 3 bases short, with 12 bases between. The germline CDR1 and CDR2 sequences are GTSNPN and SVGIG (reference sequence). The CDR3, as DNA: TGTGCCTGGATTGGAAGGGGGGACACTGAAGCTTTCTTT. It codes for CAWIGRGDTEAFF.

V usage is TRBV6-1 and J usage is TRBJ2-7; 8 nucleotides agree with TRBD2. Germline V gives CDR1 MNHNS, CDR2 SASEGT. V was pared by 1 base and J by 0 bases, with 8 bases of the junction left unmatched. This CDR3 is 17 amino acids long. CDR3 bases: TGTGCCAGCAGTGAAGTGGCTAGCGGGCTAAGCTCCTACGAGCAGTACTTC. The encoded protein is CASSEVASGLSSYEQYF.

This rearrangement joins TRBV19 to TRBJ2-2, with D unclear. Trimming removed 6 bases from V and 8 bases from J, with 13 bases in between. CDR1 is LNHDA and CDR2 is SQIVND in the germline V gene (reference sequence). The CDR3 is 13 amino acids. The CDR3 nucleotides read TGTGCCAGTAGCAGCGCAGGATTTGGGGAGCTGTTTTTT. This translates into CASSSAGFGELFF.

V is TRBV4-1 and J is TRBJ2-1, with TRBD2 as a possible D gene (6 bases). Per germline, CDR1 MGHRA and CDR2 YSYEKL. V shed 3 bases and J shed 9 bases, with 12 bases lying between them. CDR3 length: 13 amino acids. The CDR3 region is CASSHEEGSEQFF. In DNA form, the CDR3 reads TGCGCCAGCAGCCACGAGGAGGGCAGTGAGCAGTTCTTC.

The chain recombines TRBV13 with TRBJ1-1; 7 nucleotides line up with TRBD1. This CDR3 spans 14 amino acids. The germline gives CDR1 PRHDT, CDR2 FYEKMQ (reference sequence). The J segment lost 1 base and the V segment lost 5 bases, leaving 4 bases of the junction unmatched. The CDR3 DNA reads TGTGCCAGCAGCCCAAACAGGGGGAACACTGAAGCTTTCTTT. Its protein is CASSPNRGNTEAFF.

Remarks on this clone: This specimen includes other DNA sequences encoding the same CDR3. The V gene is TRBV19, the J gene TRBJ2-5; D is unclear. Germline CDR1 and CDR2: LNHDA and SQIVND (reference sequence). Trimming stripped 5 bases from V and 5 bases from J, with 6 bases between. This CDR3 spans 11 amino acids. CDR3 amino acids: CASSPGETQYF. The CDR3 DNA reads TGTGCCAGTAGTCCCGGGGAGACCCAGTACTTC.

V gene TRBV6-5 combines with J gene TRBJ1-2; D is ambiguous. Germline lookup yields CDR1 MNHEY and CDR2 SVGAGI. Trimming removed 0 bases from V and 5 bases from J, with 13 bases in between. CDR3 size: 15 residues. CDR3: CASSYSGPGIYGYTF. CDR3 nucleotides: TGTGCCAGCAGTTACTCCGGTCCGGGTATTTATGGCTACACCTTC.

This chain uses TRBV4-1 with TRBJ1-3, with a weak D call TRBD1 (5 bases). The CDR3 totals 15 residues. Trimming took 7 bases from V and 0 from J, leaving 13 bases between them. CDR1 and CDR2 from the germline V gene are MGHRA and YSYEKL. The CDR3 spells CASTPPDSSGNTIYF. CDR3 bases: TGCGCCAGCACCCCCCCAGACAGCTCTGGAAACACCATATATTTT.

With respect to this clone: The same CDR3 also results from other DNA sequences found in this sample. This chain uses TRBV27 with TRBJ1-2; TRBD1 is a possible D gene (5 bases). Trimming removed 3 bases from V and 7 bases from J, with 12 bases in between. CDR3 length: 13 amino acids. The germline gives CDR1 MNHEY, CDR2 SMNVEV (reference sequence). This CDR3 reads CASSLGRGSGYTF. The CDR3 DNA sequence: TGTGCCAGCAGTTTGGGGAGGGGAAGTGGCTACACCTTC.

J is TRBJ2-2 and V is TRBV7-3; no reliable D call. V was trimmed by 1 base and J by 7 bases, leaving 10 bases between them. The CDR3 spans 14 residues. Germline V gene lookup returns CDR1 SGHTA and CDR2 FQGTGA. CDR3 nucleotide sequence: TGTGCCAGCAGCTTAAATCTAGGGAACGGGGAGCTGTTTTTT. Residues: CASSLNLGNGELFF. The full variable domain, rest sourced from reference TRBV7-3 and TRBJ2-2, is GAGVSQTPSNKVTEKGKYVELRCDPISGHTALYWYRQSLGQGPEFLIYFQGTGAADDSGLPNDRFFAVRPEGSVSTLKIQRTERGDSAVYLCASSLNLGNGELFFGEGSRLTVL.

J is TRBJ1-2 and V is TRBV7-2; D is possibly TRBD1 (6 bases). Looked up from germline, CDR1 is SGHTA and CDR2 is FQGNSA. V was trimmed by 1 base and J by 4 bases, leaving 13 bases between them. This CDR3 is 15 amino acids long. As DNA, the CDR3 is TGTGCCAGCAGCTTAGGCCAGGGGTTTGCCTATGGCTACACCTTC. It yields the protein CASSLGQGFAYGYTF.

V is TRBV7-8 and J is TRBJ1-4; maybe TRBD1 (6 bases). This CDR3 has 17 amino acids. The germline V and J ends were trimmed by 2 bases and 2 bases, with 15 bases remaining between them. CDR1 and CDR2 from the germline V gene are SGHVS and FQNEAQ. In DNA form, the CDR3 reads TGTGCCAGCAGCTTATTCTTGGGACAAGGGACTAATGAAAAACTGTTTTTT. Translated, it gives CASSLFLGQGTNEKLFF.

J is TRBJ1-1 and V is TRBV11-2; maybe TRBD1 (6 bases). This CDR3 is 15 amino acids long. Per the germline V gene, CDR1 is SGHAT and CDR2 is FQNNGV. V lost 1 base and J 2 bases, leaving 11 bases between the germline ends. The CDR3 DNA reads TGTGCCAGCAGCTTAGTCAGGGGAGTAAACACTGAAGCTTTCTTT. Residues: CASSLVRGVNTEAFF.